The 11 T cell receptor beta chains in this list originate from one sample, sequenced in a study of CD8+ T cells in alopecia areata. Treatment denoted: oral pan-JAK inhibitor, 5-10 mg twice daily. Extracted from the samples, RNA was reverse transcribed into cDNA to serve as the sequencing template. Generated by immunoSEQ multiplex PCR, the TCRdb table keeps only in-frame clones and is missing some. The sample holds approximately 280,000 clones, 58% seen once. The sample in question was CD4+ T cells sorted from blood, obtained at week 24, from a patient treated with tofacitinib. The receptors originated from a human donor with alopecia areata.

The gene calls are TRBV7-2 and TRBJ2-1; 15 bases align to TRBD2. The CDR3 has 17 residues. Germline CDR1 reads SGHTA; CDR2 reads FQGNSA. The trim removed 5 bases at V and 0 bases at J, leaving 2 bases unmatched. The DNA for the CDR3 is TGTGCCAGCAGCCCGGGACTAGCGGGGGGCTCCTACAATGAGCAGTTCTTC. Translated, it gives CASSPGLAGGSYNEQFF.

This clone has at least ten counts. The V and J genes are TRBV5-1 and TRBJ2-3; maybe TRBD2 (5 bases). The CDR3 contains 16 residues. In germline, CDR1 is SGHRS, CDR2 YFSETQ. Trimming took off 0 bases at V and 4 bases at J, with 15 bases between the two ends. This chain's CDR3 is CASSLGNEGGSDTQYF. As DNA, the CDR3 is TGCGCCAGCAGCTTGGGGAATGAGGGCGGATCAGATACGCAGTATTTT.

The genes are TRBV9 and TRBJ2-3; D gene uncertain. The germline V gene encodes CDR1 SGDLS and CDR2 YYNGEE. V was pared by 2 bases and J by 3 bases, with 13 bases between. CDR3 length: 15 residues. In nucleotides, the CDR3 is TGTGCCAGCAGCGTCCTCGACCCGAGGACAGATACGCAGTATTTT. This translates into CASSVLDPRTDTQYF.

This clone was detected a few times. For the CDR3, the DNA is TGTGCCAGCAGGGTCCAAGAGACCCAGTACTTC. This encodes CASRVQETQYF. The chain employs TRBV7-2 and TRBJ2-5; no definite D call. V was clipped by 6 bases and J by 1 base, with 3 bases between them. Germline V CDR1 and CDR2: SGHTA, FQGNSA. The CDR3 has 11 amino acids.

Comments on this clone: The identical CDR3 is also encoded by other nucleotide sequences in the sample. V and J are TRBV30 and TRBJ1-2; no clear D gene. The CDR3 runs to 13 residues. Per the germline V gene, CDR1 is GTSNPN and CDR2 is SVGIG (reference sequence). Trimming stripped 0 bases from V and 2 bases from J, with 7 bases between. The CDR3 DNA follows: TGTGCCTGGAGTGTAACGTCAAACTATGGCTACACCTTC. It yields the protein CAWSVTSNYGYTF.

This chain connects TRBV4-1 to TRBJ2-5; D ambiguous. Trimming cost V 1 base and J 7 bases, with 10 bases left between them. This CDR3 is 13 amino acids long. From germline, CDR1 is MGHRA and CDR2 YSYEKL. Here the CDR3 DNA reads TGCGCCAGCAGCCAAGTCTCCGATGGGACCCAGTACTTC. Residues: CASSQVSDGTQYF.

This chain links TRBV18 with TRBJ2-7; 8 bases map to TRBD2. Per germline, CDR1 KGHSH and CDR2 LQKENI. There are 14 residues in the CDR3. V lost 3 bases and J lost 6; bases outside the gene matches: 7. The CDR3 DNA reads TGTGCCAGCTCACCGAGGACTAGCTGGGGCGAGCAGTACTTC. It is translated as CASSPRTSWGEQYF. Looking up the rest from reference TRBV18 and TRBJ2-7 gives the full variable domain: NAGVMQNPRHLVRRRGQEARLRCSPMKGHSHVYWYRQLPEEGLKFMVYLQKENIIDESGMPKERFSAEFPKEGPSILRIQQVVRGDSAAYFCASSPRTSWGEQYFGPGTRLTVT.

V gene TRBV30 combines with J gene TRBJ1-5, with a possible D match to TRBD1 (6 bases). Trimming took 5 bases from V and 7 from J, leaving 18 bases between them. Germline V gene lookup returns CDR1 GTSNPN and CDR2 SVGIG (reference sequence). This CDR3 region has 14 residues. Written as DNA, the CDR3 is TGTGCCTGGGGAACAGGGCGAGTAAAGCAGCCCCAGCATTTT. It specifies CAWGTGRVKQPQHF.

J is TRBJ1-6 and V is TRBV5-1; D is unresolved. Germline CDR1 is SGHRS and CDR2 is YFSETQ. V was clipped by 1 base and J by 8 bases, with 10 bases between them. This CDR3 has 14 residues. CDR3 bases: TGCGCCAGCAGCTTGTCACCGGCGGATTCACCCCTCCACTTT. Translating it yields CASSLSPADSPLHF.

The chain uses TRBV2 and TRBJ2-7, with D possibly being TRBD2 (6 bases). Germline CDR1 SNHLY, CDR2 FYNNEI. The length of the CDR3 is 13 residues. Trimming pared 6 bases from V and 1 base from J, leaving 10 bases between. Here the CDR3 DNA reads TGTGCCAGCAGCCGGGACTGGTCCTACGAGCAGTACTTC. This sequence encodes CASSRDWSYEQYF.

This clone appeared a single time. The CDR3 DNA is TGCAGCGTTGCCCAAACAGGATACGAGCAGTACTTC. Its translation: CSVAQTGYEQYF. The V and J genes are TRBV29-1 and TRBJ2-7, with D perhaps matching TRBD1 (5 bases). Germline CDR1 and CDR2: SQVTM and ANQGSEA. V lost 4 bases and J 4 bases, leaving 11 bases between the germline ends. CDR3 size: 12 residues.